This T cell receptor beta chain was sequenced in a study of T cell repertoires in cytomegalovirus infection. Study as a whole: A matching HLA type, together with CMV infection, was signaled by public TCR beta signatures.

This clonotype came up many times. Its antigen is undetermined. V shed 5 bases, J shed 3 bases, and the junction held 12 bases outside the gene matches. The length of the CDR3 is 17 residues. Germline CDR1 is SGHVS and CDR2 is FQNEAQ. From the reads, TCRdb called clonotypes with MiXCR, one entry per CDR3 protein. In the table there are around 70,000 distinct CDR3 sequences, about 4% of which are singletons. General observations from the study: There were HLA-C-restricted CMV-specific TCR beta clonotypes dominating the ex vivo response. Cumulative frequency of public TCR beta families picked out carriers of CMV plus the relevant HLA.

This chain links TRBV7-8 with TRBJ2-3; 9 bases are shared with TRBD2. Input material: PBMCs. The clonotype comes from a human donor in good health (CMV status not recorded). Some clones in this sample may be carry-over from other donors' samples. The CDR3 DNA reads TGTGCCAGCAGCCCACCTGCTCCGGGACTAGCAACAGATACGCAGTATTTT. The encoded protein is CASSPPAPGLATDTQYF.